This T cell receptor beta chain derives from a study of T cell clones after liver transplantation. This clone was observed a single time. Germline V gene sequence: CDR1 LNHDA, CDR2 SQIVND (reference sequence). V trimming: 7 bases; J trimming: 6 bases; junction bases outside the gene matches: 10. The CDR3 length is 15 residues. Here immunoSEQ multiplex PCR was the method, and the copy in TCRdb shows in-frame clones only, minus some. The sample has 20,000 to 30,000 clones; about three quarters are singletons. Sequenced here: CD4+ T cells from blood, sampled before liver transplant. The chain uses TRBV19 and TRBJ2-1, with 9 bases lining up with TRBD2. This sequence was found in a human donor who received a liver transplant. DNA for the CDR3: TGTGCCAGTAAGGAGGTAGCGGGAGTCGGCAATGAGCAGTTCTTC. Protein product: CASKEVAGVGNEQFF.